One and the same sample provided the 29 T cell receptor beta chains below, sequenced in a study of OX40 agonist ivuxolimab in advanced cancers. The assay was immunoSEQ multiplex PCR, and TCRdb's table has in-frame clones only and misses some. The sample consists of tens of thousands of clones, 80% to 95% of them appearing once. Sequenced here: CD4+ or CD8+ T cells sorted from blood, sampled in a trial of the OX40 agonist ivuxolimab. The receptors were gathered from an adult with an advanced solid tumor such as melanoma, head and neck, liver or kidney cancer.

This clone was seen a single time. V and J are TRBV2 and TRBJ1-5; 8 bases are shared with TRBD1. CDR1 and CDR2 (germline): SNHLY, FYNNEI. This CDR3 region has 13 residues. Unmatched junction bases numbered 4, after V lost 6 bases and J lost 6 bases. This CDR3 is CASRDRAAQPQHF. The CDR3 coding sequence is TGTGCCAGCAGGGACAGGGCGGCTCAGCCCCAGCATTTT.

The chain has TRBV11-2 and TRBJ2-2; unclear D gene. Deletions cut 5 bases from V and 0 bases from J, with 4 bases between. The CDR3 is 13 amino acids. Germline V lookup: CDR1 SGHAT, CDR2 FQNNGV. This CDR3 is CASSGANTGELFF. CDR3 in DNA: TGTGCCAGCAGCGGCGCGAACACCGGGGAGCTGTTTTTT.

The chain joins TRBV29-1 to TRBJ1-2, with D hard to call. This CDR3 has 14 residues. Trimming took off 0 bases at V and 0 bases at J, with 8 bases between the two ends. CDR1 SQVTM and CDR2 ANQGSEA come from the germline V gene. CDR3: CSVEDRQTNYGYTF. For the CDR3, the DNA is TGCAGCGTTGAAGATCGACAAACTAACTATGGCTACACCTTC.

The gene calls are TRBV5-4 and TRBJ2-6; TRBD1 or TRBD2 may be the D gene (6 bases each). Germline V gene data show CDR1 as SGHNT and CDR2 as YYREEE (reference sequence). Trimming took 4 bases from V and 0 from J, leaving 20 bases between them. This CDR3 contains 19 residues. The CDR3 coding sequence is TGTGCCAGCAGCCCCGGGGGTAGGGGGGCCGTCTCTGGGGCCAACGTCCTGACTTTC. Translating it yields CASSPGGRGAVSGANVLTF. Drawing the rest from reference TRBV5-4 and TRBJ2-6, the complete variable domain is ETGVTQSPTHLIKTRGQQVTLRCSSQSGHNTVSWYQQALGQGPQFIFQYYREEENGRGNFPPRFSGLQFPNYSSELNVNALELDDSALYLCASSPGGRGAVSGANVLTFGAGSRLTVL.

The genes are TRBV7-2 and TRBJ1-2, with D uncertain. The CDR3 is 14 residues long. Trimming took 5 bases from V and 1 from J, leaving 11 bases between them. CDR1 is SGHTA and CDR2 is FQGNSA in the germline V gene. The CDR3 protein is CASSQEGYNYGYTF. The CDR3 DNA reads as TGTGCCAGCAGCCAGGAGGGATATAACTATGGCTACACCTTC.

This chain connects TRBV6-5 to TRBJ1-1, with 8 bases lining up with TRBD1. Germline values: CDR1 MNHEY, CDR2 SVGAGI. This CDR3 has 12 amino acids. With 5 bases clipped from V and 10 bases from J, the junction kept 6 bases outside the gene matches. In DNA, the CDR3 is TGTGCCAGCAGTCGAGACAGGGGAGTAGCTTTCTTT. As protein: CASSRDRGVAFF.

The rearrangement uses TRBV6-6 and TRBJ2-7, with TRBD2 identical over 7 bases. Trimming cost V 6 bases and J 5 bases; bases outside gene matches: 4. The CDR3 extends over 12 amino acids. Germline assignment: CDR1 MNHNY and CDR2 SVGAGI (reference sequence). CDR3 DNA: TGTGCCAGCAGGCGGGAGATCAACGAGCAGTACTTC. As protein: CASRREINEQYF.

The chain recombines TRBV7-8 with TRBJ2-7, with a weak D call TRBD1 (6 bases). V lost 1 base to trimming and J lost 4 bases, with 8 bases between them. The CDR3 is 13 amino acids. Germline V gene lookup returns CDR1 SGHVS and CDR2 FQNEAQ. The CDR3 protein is CASSLGRGYEQYF. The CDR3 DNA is TGTGCCAGCAGCTTAGGCAGGGGATACGAGCAGTACTTC.

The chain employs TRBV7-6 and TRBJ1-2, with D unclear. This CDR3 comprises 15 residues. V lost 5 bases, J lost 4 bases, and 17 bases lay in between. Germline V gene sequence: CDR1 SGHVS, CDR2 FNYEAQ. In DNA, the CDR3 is TGTGCCAGCAGCGGCAAATCTCGAAAGACCTATGGCTACACCTTC. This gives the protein CASSGKSRKTYGYTF. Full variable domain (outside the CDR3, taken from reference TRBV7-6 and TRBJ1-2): GAGVSQSPRYKVTKRGQDVALRCDPISGHVSLYWYRQALGQGPEFLTYFNYEAQQDKSGLPNDRFSAERPEGSISTLTIQRTEQRDSAMYRCASSGKSRKTYGYTFGSGTRLTVV.

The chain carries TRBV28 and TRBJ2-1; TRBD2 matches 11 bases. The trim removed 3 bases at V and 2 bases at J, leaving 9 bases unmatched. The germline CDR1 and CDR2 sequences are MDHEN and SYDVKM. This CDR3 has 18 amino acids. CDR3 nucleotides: TGTGCCAGCAGTTTTTCCTACCTGGGACTAGCGGCCTACAATGAGCAGTTCTTC. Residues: CASSFSYLGLAAYNEQFF.

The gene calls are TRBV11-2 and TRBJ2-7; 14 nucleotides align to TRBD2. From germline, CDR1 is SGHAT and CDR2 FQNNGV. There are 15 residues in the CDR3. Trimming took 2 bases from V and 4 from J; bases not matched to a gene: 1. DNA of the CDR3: TGTGCCAGCAGCTTAAGACTAGCGGGAGGGTACGAGCAGTACTTC. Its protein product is CASSLRLAGGYEQYF.

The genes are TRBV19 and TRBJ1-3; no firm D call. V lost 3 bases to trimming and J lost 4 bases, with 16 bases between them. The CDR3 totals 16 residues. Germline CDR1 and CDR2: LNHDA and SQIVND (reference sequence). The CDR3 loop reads CASSIGHQGVGNTIYF. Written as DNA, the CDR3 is TGTGCCAGTAGTATCGGGCATCAAGGCGTGGGAAACACCATATATTTT.

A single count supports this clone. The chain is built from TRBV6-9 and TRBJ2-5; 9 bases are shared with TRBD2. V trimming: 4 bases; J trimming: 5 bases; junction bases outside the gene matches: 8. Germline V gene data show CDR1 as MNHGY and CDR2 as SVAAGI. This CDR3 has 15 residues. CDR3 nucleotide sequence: TGTGCCAGCAGTTCCCCAGCGGGGGGCGTGGAGACCCAGTACTTC. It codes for CASSSPAGGVETQYF.

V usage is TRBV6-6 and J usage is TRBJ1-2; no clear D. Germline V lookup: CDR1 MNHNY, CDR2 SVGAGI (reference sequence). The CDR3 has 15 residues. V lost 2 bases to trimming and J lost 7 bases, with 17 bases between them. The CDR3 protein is CASSYPGRVVGGYTF. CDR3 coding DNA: TGTGCCAGCAGTTACCCGGGGAGGGTTGTGGGTGGCTACACCTTC.

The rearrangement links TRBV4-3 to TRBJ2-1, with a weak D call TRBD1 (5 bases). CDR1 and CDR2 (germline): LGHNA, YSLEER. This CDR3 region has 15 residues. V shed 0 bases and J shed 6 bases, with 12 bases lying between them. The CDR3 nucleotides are TGCGCCAGCAGCCAAGAGTTGCGACAGATCAATGAGCAGTTCTTC. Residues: CASSQELRQINEQFF.

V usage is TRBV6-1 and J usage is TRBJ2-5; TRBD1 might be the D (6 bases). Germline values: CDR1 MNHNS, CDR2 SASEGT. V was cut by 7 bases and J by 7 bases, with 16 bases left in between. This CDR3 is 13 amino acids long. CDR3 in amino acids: CASNRDMFGTQYF. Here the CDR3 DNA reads TGTGCCAGCAACAGGGACATGTTCGGGACCCAGTACTTC.

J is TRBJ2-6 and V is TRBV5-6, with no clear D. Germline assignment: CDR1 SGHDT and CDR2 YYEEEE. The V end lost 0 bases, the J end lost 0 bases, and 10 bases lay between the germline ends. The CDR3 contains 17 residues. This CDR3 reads CASSLASWSSGANVLTF. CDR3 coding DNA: TGTGCCAGCAGCTTGGCGTCTTGGAGCTCTGGGGCCAACGTCCTGACTTTC.

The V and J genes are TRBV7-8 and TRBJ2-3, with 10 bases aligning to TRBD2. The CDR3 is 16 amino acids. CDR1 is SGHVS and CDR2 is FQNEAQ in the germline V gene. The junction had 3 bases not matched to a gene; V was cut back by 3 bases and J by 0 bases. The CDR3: CASSFLAGGSTDTQYF. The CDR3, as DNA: TGTGCCAGCAGCTTTTTAGCGGGAGGCAGCACAGATACGCAGTATTTT.

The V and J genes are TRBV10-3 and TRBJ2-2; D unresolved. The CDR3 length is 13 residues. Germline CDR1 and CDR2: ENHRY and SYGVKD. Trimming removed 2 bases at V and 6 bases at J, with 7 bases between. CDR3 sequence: CAISEQHAGELFF. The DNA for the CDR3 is TGTGCCATCAGTGAGCAACACGCCGGGGAGCTGTTTTTT.

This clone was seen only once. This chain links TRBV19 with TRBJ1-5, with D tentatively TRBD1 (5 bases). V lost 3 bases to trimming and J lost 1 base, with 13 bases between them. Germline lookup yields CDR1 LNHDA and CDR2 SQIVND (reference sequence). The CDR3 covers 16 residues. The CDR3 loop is CASSIGRTLSNQPQHF. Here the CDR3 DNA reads TGTGCCAGTAGTATCGGGCGGACACTAAGCAATCAGCCCCAGCATTTT.

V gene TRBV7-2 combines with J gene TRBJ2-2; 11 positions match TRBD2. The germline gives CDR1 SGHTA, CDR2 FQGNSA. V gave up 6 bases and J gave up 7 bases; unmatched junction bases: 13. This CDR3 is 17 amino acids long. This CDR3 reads CASRVAGGPVDIGELFF. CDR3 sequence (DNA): TGTGCCAGCAGGGTAGCGGGGGGGCCTGTGGACATCGGGGAGCTGTTTTTT.

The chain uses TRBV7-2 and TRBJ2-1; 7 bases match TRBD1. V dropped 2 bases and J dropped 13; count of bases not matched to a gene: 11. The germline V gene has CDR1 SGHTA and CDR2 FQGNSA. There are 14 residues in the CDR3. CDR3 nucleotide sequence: TGTGCCAGCAGCTTACTGAGGGACAGTCTGGAACAGTTCTTC. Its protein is CASSLLRDSLEQFF.

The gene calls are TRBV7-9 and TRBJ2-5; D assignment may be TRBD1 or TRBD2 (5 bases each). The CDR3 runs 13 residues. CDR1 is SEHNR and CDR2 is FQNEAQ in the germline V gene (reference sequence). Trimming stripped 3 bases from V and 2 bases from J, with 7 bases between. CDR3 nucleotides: TGTGCCAGCAGCTTGTGGGGGCAAGAGACCCAGTACTTC. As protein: CASSLWGQETQYF.

The CDR3 loop is CASSRDRVTNNEQFF. CDR3 in DNA: TGTGCCAGCAGCCGGGACAGGGTTACCAACAATGAGCAGTTCTTC. The genes are TRBV11-2 and TRBJ2-1, with 9 positions matching TRBD1. This CDR3 contains 15 residues. The germline gives CDR1 SGHAT, CDR2 FQNNGV. The trim removed 5 bases at V and 5 bases at J, leaving 7 bases unmatched.

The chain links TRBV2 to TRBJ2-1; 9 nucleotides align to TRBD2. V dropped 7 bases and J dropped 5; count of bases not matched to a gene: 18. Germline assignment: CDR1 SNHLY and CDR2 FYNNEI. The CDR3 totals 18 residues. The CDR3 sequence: CASTSPYSGRFYDNEQFF. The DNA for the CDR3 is TGTGCCAGCACCAGCCCTTATAGCGGGAGATTCTACGACAATGAGCAGTTCTTC.

CDR3 amino acids: CASSLRGGPYEQYF. CDR3 sequence (DNA): TGTGCCAGCAGCTTGAGGGGGGGGCCCTACGAGCAGTACTTC. V and J are TRBV5-5 and TRBJ2-7; maybe TRBD2 (7 bases). Trimming took 1 base from V and 2 from J, leaving 10 bases between them. The CDR3 loop spans 14 amino acids. Germline V gene sequence: CDR1 SGHKS, CDR2 YYEKEE (reference sequence).

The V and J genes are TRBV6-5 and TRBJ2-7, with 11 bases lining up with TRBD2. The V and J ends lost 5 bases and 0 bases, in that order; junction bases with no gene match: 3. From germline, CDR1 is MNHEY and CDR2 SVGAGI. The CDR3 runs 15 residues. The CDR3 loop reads CASSNLAGGSYEQYF. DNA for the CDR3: TGTGCCAGCAGTAACCTAGCGGGAGGCTCCTACGAGCAGTACTTC.

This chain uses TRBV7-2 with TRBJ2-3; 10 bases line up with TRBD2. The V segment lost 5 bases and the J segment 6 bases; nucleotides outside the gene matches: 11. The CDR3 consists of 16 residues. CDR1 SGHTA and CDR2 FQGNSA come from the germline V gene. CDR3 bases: TGTGCCAGCAGCGCCCAACTAGCGGGGCCGCGGGATACGCAGTATTTT. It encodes CASSAQLAGPRDTQYF. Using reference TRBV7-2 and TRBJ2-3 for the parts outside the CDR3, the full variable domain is GAGVSQSPSNKVTEKGKDVELRCDPISGHTALYWYRQSLGQGLEFLIYFQGNSAPDKSGLPSDRFSAERTGGSVSTLTIQRTQQEDSAVYLCASSAQLAGPRDTQYFGPGTRLTVL.

The CDR3 loop is CASSTRRAPNEQFF. CDR3 DNA sequence: TGTGCCAGCAGCACCCGGAGGGCCCCTAATGAGCAGTTCTTC. The chain carries TRBV11-3 and TRBJ2-1; possibly TRBD2 for D (6 bases). Trimming took off 5 bases at V and 7 bases at J, with 15 bases between the two ends. This CDR3 has 14 residues. Germline lookup yields CDR1 SGHNT and CDR2 YENEEA.